This T cell receptor (beta chain) was documented in a study of cytomegalovirus exposure and HLA in healthy donors. Study results and limitations: In a later analysis, DRB1 alleles had the most associated TCRs; HLA-C alleles the fewest. Using the classifier, cytomegalovirus status was reportedly diagnosed with high specificity and sensitivity. In a later analysis, HLA-associated TCR beta chains were more clonally expanded than equally common others.

The PCR used 60 Vbeta and 13 Jbeta primers. Clones were sequenced by immunoSEQ multiplex PCR, and TCRdb holds only the in-frame ones, with some missing. The table includes about 97,000 clones, roughly a tenth detected once. Points on this clone: Its target is not known.

CDR1 and CDR2 (germline): SGHDT, YYEEEE. This CDR3 has 15 amino acids. Germline trimming cut 5 bases from V and 2 bases from J; bases unmatched to any gene: 6. Sequenced: PBMCs. This receptor was identified in a man aged 45-65 years in good health and CMV-seropositive. The V call is TRBV5-6, the J call TRBJ2-3, with 9 bases aligning to TRBD2. The CDR3 DNA reads as TGTGCCAGCAGTAAGCGGGGGGCTTTCACAGATACGCAGTATTTT. Its protein product is CASSKRGAFTDTQYF. Together with reference TRBV5-6 and TRBJ2-3, the CDR3 gives the full variable domain: DAGVTQSPTHLIKTRGQQVTLRCSPKSGHDTVSWYQQALGQGPQFIFQYYEEEERQRGNFPDRFSGHQFPNYSSELNVNALLLGDSALYLCASSKRGAFTDTQYFGPGTRLTVL.